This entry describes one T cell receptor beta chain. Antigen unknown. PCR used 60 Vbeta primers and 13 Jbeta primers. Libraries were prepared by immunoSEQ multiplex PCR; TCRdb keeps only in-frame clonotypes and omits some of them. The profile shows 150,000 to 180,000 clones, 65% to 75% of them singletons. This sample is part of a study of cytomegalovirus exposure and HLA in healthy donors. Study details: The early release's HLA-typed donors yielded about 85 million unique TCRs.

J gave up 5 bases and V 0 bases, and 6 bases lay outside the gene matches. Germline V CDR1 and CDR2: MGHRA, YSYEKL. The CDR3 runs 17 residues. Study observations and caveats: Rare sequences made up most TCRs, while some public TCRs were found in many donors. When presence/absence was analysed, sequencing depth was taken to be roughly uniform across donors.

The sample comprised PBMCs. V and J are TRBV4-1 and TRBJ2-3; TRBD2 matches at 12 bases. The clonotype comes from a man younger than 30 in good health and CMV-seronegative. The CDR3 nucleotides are TGCGCCAGCAGCCAAGATAATCTAGCGGGGGGGCAAGATACGCAGTATTTT. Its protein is CASSQDNLAGGQDTQYF.